This section outlines one T cell receptor beta chain sequence together with its context. V was trimmed by 3 bases and J by 11 bases, leaving 0 bases between them. Looked up from germline, CDR1 is LGHDT and CDR2 is YNNKEL (reference sequence). This CDR3 spans 8 amino acids. The sample is drawn from a study of neoadjuvant anti-PD-1 for oral cavity cancer. Using immunoSEQ multiplex PCR, the repertoire was profiled, and TCRdb retains in-frame clones only, with some absent. The table records around 32,000 clones, about 80% of them present only once. Described time point: after neoadjuvant nivolumab, at surgical resection.

The receptor comes from a person between 40 and 85 years old with oral cavity squamous cell carcinoma. The sequencing used PBMCs, collected after nivolumab (anti-PD-1) treatment. The rearrangement links TRBV3-1 (or the pseudogene TRBV3-2) to TRBJ2-3; D remains unclear. The chain's CDR3 is CASSQQYF. The CDR3 DNA follows: TGTGCCAGCAGCCAGCAGTATTTT.